This TCR beta chain is drawn from a study of STAT5B mutations in CD4+ large granular lymphocyte leukemia. Turning to the study itself: The CDR3 'QG' motif was associated with a particular HLA allele among healthy donors.

This clone was observed a few times. Its specificity is unknown. CDR1 is LNHNV and CDR2 is YYDKDF in the germline V gene (reference sequence). The CDR3 extends over 15 amino acids. V dropped 2 bases and J dropped 1; count of bases not matched to a gene: 3. Study-wide results and limits: Without HLA matching, higher CD4+ than CD8+ T-LGLL clonality could reflect small sample size. 8/27 top patient clones versus 2/35 control clones were TRBV06-family.

Original methodology: Lowest detectable productive clonotype frequency was 2.59 x 10-5. The repertoire was sequenced with immunoSEQ multiplex PCR; TCRdb's copy has only in-frame clones and lacks some. D and trimming were read from the DNA, whereas the V and J calls and clone size are those reported in that table. The sample has roughly 34,000 clones, less than 85% seen once. The sample consisted of CD4+ T cells from blood buffy coats. The chain uses TRBV15 and TRBJ2-7; TRBD1 aligns across 9 bases. The receptor was isolated from a human donor in good health. For the CDR3, the DNA is TGTGCCACCAGCAGACCGGGACAGGGTTCCTACGAGCAGTACTTC. This encodes CATSRPGQGSYEQYF.